These T cell receptor beta chains were read from a single sample in a study of T cell changes during pregnancy in multiple sclerosis. Assay: immunoSEQ multiplex PCR; the TCRdb copy retains only in-frame clones and omits some. The profile shows more than 40,000 clones, about nine tenths of them singletons. This material consisted of CD8+ T cells from peripheral blood mononuclear cells, taken after pregnancy. These receptors all stem from a female donor with multiple sclerosis, enrolled in a pregnancy study. Both conserved end residues are part of each CDR3. A D gene is named only where the DNA matches it firmly. Where a row states a size, it is once, few, many or the class of an expanded clone; other rows omit it.

j_call clone_size d_call v_call cdr3_nt cdr3_aa
TRBJ1-5 - TRBD1 TRBV5-6 TGTGCCAGCAGCCGGGGACAGGGTAGCAATCAGCCCCAGCATTTT CASSRGQGSNQPQHF
TRBJ2-6 - - TRBV4-3 TGCGCCAGCAGTCCCACCACTTCTGGGGCCAACGTCCTGACTTTC CASSPTTSGANVLTF
TRBJ2-1 - - TRBV4-2 TGTGCCAGCAGCCAAGTTACGGGTTACAATGAGCAGTTCTTC CASSQVTGYNEQFF
TRBJ1-1 medium-sized - TRBV27 TGTGCCAGCAGTTTGAGGTCCCGGGGGAACACTGAAGCTTTCTTT CASSLRSRGNTEAFF
TRBJ2-7 - - TRBV7-9 TGTGCCAGCAGCCAACTCTACGAGCAGTACTTC CASSQLYEQYF
TRBJ2-1 - - TRBV4-1 TGCGCCAGCAGCCAAGAAGACGGGAGCTCCTACAATGAGCAGTTCTTC CASSQEDGSSYNEQFF
TRBJ1-2 few - TRBV27 TGTGCCAGCAGCCCGGATAAGACAGGACCAAACTATGGCTACACCTTC CASSPDKTGPNYGYTF
TRBJ2-3 - TRBD2 TRBV27 TGTGCCAGCAGTTTACAGGGACTAGCGGTTGGGCAGTATTTT CASSLQGLAVGQYF
TRBJ2-2 - - TRBV5-4 TGTGCCAGCAGCCGCGGCACTGTCCCGACCGGGGAGCTGTTTTTT CASSRGTVPTGELFF
TRBJ1-2 once - TRBV28 TGTGCCAGCAGTTTATTTGTATCTGGCTACACCTTC CASSLFVSGYTF
TRBJ2-1 - TRBD2 TRBV19 TGTGCCAGTAGTAGAGTTAGCGGGGGGGCGACCGATGAGCAGTTCTTC CASSRVSGGATDEQFF
TRBJ2-5 - TRBD1 TRBV7-9 TGTGCCAGCAGCCAGACAGGGGAAGAGACCCAGTACTTC CASSQTGEETQYF
TRBJ1-1 - - TRBV4-3 TGCGCCAGCAGCCAAGATCTTGCCCGCTACATAACAGCTGAAGCTTTCTTT CASSQDLARYITAEAFF
TRBJ2-7 - TRBD2 TRBV27 TGTGCCAGCAGTATGGGGGGGTACTCCTACGAGCAGTACTTC CASSMGGYSYEQYF
TRBJ1-5 - - TRBV6-6 TGTGCCAGCAGTTACTCGAGCTCAGGGCCCAATCAGCCCCAGCATTTT CASSYSSSGPNQPQHF
TRBJ1-5 few TRBD1 TRBV9 TGTGCCAGCAGCCTAGGACAGGGGATCAATCAGCCCCAGCATTTT CASSLGQGINQPQHF
TRBJ1-1 - - TRBV9 TGTGCCAGCAGGGGGGAGGGCAGGGACACTGAAGCTTTCTTT CASRGEGRDTEAFF
TRBJ2-7 - - TRBV27 TGTGCCAGCAGTTTTAAGGCCCCCGGTCTGGGAGGTAGATCCTACGAGCAGTACTTC CASSFKAPGLGGRSYEQYF
TRBJ1-1 - TRBD1 TRBV11-3 TGTGCCAGCAGCTCCTCCTGGGACAGGGCCGTCACTGAAGCTTTCTTT CASSSSWDRAVTEAFF
TRBJ2-7 - TRBD1 TRBV2 TGTGCCAGCAGATCGGGACAGGGGGGAATCTACTTC CASRSGQGGIYF
TRBJ2-7 - TRBD1 TRBV9 TGTGCCAGCAGCCCCCTAGTACAAGGGGGCACCTACGAGCAGTACTTC CASSPLVQGGTYEQYF
TRBJ2-7 - - TRBV6-5 TGTGCCAGCAGTTACGAGGGGGCCTACGAGCAGTACTTC CASSYEGAYEQYF
TRBJ2-7 - TRBD2 TRBV7-2 TGTGCCAGCAGCTTAGACCTCCTAGCGGGGTACTCCTACGAGCAGTACTTC CASSLDLLAGYSYEQYF
TRBJ1-1 - - TRBV12-5 TGTGCTAGTGGCTCTTCCGGTTTCCTGAACACTGAAGCTTTCTTT CASGSSGFLNTEAFF
TRBJ1-5 - - TRBV19 TGTGCCAGTAGTATAGATTCGGGGTCCCAGCATTTT CASSIDSGSQHF
TRBJ2-7 - - TRBV7-6 TGTGCCAGCAGCTTGGGAGGTAGGGACGAGCAGTACTTC CASSLGGRDEQYF
TRBJ1-2 - - TRBV4-2 TGTGCCAGCAGCCAAGAGGACACTCGAGGCTATGGCTACACCTTC CASSQEDTRGYGYTF
TRBJ1-1 - - TRBV9 TGTGCCAGCAGGGGGGGGTCGGACACTGAAGCTTTCTTT CASRGGSDTEAFF
TRBJ2-7 - - TRBV25-1 TGTGCCAGCAGTGACAGCTACGAGCAGTACTTC CASSDSYEQYF
TRBJ1-2 - - TRBV14 TGTGCCAGCAGCCAAGAACAGGGCTTTGGCTACACCTTC CASSQEQGFGYTF
TRBJ2-1 - TRBD2 TRBV7-9 TGTGCCGAGACTTGGACTAGCGGGAGCTACAATGAGCAGTTCTTC CAETWTSGSYNEQFF
TRBJ2-7 - - TRBV19 TGTGCCAGTAGTATATCGAGAAACGAGCAGTACTTC CASSISRNEQYF
TRBJ2-7 - - TRBV7-8 TGTGCCAGCAGCTCCGGCCCAGGCAGGTACGAGCAGTACTTC CASSSGPGRYEQYF
TRBJ1-5 - - TRBV7-9 TGTGCCAGCAGTGACCCTTCAGAGGGCAATCAGCCCCAGCATTTT CASSDPSEGNQPQHF
TRBJ1-2 - TRBD1 TRBV6-1 TGTGCCAGCAGTGATCCCCGGGACAGCGCTAACTATGGCTACACCTTC CASSDPRDSANYGYTF
TRBJ1-3 - - TRBV2 TGTGCCAGCAGTTCGCCCCCCGAGGGGGCTGGAAACACCATATATTTT CASSSPPEGAGNTIYF
TRBJ1-6 - - TRBV27 TGTGCCAGCAGTTACGGGGTTCGTGTTTCACCCCTCCACTTT CASSYGVRVSPLHF
TRBJ2-7 - - TRBV7-9 TGTGCCAGCATCCGCCCCACAGGGAATCCGGGCGAGCAGTACTTC CASIRPTGNPGEQYF
TRBJ2-5 once TRBD1 TRBV4-1 TGCGCCAGCAGCCAAGAAGGACACAGGGGAGAGACCCAGTACTTC CASSQEGHRGETQYF
TRBJ2-5 - TRBD2 TRBV7-8 TGTGCCAGCAGTCCGGGACTAGCGGTTCAAGAGACCCAGTACTTC CASSPGLAVQETQYF
TRBJ1-1 - - TRBV10-3 TGTGCCATCAGTGAGTCGGGGGGGAGGTCTGGCACTGAAGCTTTCTTT CAISESGGRSGTEAFF
TRBJ2-1 - - TRBV14 TGTGCCAGCAGCCAAGTGGAAAACAGGCAATTCTACAATGAGCAGTTCTTC CASSQVENRQFYNEQFF
TRBJ1-2 - - TRBV2 TGTGCCAGCAGCCGACAGGACGACCATGGCTACACCTTC CASSRQDDHGYTF
TRBJ1-5 - - TRBV2 TGTGCCAGCAGTTTCTCGAACCGGGACACTAATAGCAATCAGCCCCAGCATTTT CASSFSNRDTNSNQPQHF
TRBJ1-5 few - TRBV9 TGTGCCAGCAGCTACCGCGGGGACAGCAATCAGCCCCAGCATTTT CASSYRGDSNQPQHF
TRBJ2-7 - TRBD1 TRBV27 TGTGCCAGCAGTTTAATCCGGGACAGTTCCTACGAGCAGTACTTC CASSLIRDSSYEQYF
TRBJ2-7 - - TRBV2 TGTGCCAGCAGTGATCCAGGGGTAGGACTCTACGAGCAGTACTTC CASSDPGVGLYEQYF
TRBJ1-5 - - TRBV9 TGTGCCAGCAGCGTAGACGGTGGCAATCAGCCCCAGCATTTT CASSVDGGNQPQHF
TRBJ1-5 few - TRBV6-1 TGTGCCAGCAGTGAAGGAGACTATAGCAATCAGCCCCAGCATTTT CASSEGDYSNQPQHF
TRBJ2-7 - TRBD1 TRBV29-1 TGCAGCGTCCGACCCGGGACAGGGGACGAGCAGTACTTC CSVRPGTGDEQYF
TRBJ1-2 - - TRBV12-5 TGTGCTAGTGACAGAGGGGGGGGCCCCTATGGCTACACCTTC CASDRGGGPYGYTF
TRBJ1-2 - - TRBV4-2 TGTGCCAGCAGCCAAAGAGGGTCAGTTTATGGCTACACCTTC CASSQRGSVYGYTF
TRBJ1-1 - TRBD1 TRBV5-6 TGTGCCAGCAGGGCAACAGGGGGTCTTGGTACTGAAGCTTTCTTT CASRATGGLGTEAFF
TRBJ1-3 - - TRBV27 TGTGCCAGCAGCAGCGGCTCTGGAAACACCATATATTTT CASSSGSGNTIYF
TRBJ1-1 - - TRBV7-3 TGTGCCAGCAGCTTAAGCCCAGGGGTGAACACTGAAGCTTTCTTT CASSLSPGVNTEAFF
TRBJ1-5 - - TRBV2 TGTGCCAGCAGGGGGGCCTACAATCAGCCCCAGCATTTT CASRGAYNQPQHF
TRBJ2-2 - - TRBV4-2 TGTGCCAGCAGCCAAGATCTAAATAAGGGGCCGGGCGGGGAGCTGTTTTTT CASSQDLNKGPGGELFF
TRBJ1-6 - TRBD1 TRBV7-8 TGTGCCAGCAGCGCACAGGGGGGTACGGCACCCCTCCACTTT CASSAQGGTAPLHF
TRBJ1-1 - - TRBV30 TGTGCCTGGATCCAGGGCTCCACTGAAGCTTTCTTT CAWIQGSTEAFF
TRBJ1-2 - - TRBV29-1 TGCAGCGTTGAAGACCAAATCGGAGGCGGGTATGGCTACACCTTC CSVEDQIGGGYGYTF